This T cell receptor (beta chain) was recovered during a study of T cell repertoires in ileal Crohn's disease. General study results and limits: High-frequency clones were more common in sorted CD8 than CD4 cells.

The V gene's germline CDR1 is SEHNR and CDR2 FQNEAQ (reference sequence). This CDR3 is 11 amino acids long. V was pared by 4 bases and J by 3 bases, with 3 bases between. Comment on this clone: The antigen is undetermined.

Each sample's TCRB immunosequencing used about 500 nanograms of biopsy DNA. Profiling relied on immunoSEQ multiplex PCR, and the TCRdb table lists in-frame clones only, not all of them. The data hold roughly 31,000 clones, with 80% observed a single time. This receptor was obtained from an adult with Crohn's disease. The rearrangement links TRBV7-9 to TRBJ2-5; D gene unclear. The sample was ileal tissue. In DNA, the CDR3 is TGTGCCAGCAGCTCTGAAGAGACCCAGTACTTC. Protein product: CASSSEETQYF.